This T cell receptor beta chain was retrieved from a study of blood T cell repertoires in COVID-19. Study at large: Samples came from the United States, Italy and Spain, spanning acute and convalescent COVID-19. PBMCs, B-cell-depleted T cells, or T cells were the source of the cDNA or gDNA that made up the material.

Allocation to cohorts depended on clinical history reported by the participants. Germline values: CDR1 KGHSH, CDR2 LQKENI. V was pared by 6 bases and J by 5 bases, with 11 bases of the junction left unmatched. The CDR3 loop spans 16 amino acids. As handled by the study authors: Estimation of nucleated cell counts was performed using reference gene primer amplification. Sequenced by immunoSEQ multiplex PCR; TCRdb stores in-frame clones only, minus some. V and J calls and clone size are given by that table; D and trimming were obtained from the DNA. Of 250,000 or so clones listed, approximately 90% are singletons.

Material: PBMCs or T cells enriched from blood (not recorded which). The chain uses TRBV18 and TRBJ2-1; 9 bases match TRBD1. This clonotype was sampled from a woman aged 25 to 39 with acute COVID-19. CDR3 nucleotide sequence: TGTGCCAGCTCTTATCCAACGGGACAGGGTGACAATGAGCAGTTCTTC. Amino acid sequence: CASSYPTGQGDNEQFF.